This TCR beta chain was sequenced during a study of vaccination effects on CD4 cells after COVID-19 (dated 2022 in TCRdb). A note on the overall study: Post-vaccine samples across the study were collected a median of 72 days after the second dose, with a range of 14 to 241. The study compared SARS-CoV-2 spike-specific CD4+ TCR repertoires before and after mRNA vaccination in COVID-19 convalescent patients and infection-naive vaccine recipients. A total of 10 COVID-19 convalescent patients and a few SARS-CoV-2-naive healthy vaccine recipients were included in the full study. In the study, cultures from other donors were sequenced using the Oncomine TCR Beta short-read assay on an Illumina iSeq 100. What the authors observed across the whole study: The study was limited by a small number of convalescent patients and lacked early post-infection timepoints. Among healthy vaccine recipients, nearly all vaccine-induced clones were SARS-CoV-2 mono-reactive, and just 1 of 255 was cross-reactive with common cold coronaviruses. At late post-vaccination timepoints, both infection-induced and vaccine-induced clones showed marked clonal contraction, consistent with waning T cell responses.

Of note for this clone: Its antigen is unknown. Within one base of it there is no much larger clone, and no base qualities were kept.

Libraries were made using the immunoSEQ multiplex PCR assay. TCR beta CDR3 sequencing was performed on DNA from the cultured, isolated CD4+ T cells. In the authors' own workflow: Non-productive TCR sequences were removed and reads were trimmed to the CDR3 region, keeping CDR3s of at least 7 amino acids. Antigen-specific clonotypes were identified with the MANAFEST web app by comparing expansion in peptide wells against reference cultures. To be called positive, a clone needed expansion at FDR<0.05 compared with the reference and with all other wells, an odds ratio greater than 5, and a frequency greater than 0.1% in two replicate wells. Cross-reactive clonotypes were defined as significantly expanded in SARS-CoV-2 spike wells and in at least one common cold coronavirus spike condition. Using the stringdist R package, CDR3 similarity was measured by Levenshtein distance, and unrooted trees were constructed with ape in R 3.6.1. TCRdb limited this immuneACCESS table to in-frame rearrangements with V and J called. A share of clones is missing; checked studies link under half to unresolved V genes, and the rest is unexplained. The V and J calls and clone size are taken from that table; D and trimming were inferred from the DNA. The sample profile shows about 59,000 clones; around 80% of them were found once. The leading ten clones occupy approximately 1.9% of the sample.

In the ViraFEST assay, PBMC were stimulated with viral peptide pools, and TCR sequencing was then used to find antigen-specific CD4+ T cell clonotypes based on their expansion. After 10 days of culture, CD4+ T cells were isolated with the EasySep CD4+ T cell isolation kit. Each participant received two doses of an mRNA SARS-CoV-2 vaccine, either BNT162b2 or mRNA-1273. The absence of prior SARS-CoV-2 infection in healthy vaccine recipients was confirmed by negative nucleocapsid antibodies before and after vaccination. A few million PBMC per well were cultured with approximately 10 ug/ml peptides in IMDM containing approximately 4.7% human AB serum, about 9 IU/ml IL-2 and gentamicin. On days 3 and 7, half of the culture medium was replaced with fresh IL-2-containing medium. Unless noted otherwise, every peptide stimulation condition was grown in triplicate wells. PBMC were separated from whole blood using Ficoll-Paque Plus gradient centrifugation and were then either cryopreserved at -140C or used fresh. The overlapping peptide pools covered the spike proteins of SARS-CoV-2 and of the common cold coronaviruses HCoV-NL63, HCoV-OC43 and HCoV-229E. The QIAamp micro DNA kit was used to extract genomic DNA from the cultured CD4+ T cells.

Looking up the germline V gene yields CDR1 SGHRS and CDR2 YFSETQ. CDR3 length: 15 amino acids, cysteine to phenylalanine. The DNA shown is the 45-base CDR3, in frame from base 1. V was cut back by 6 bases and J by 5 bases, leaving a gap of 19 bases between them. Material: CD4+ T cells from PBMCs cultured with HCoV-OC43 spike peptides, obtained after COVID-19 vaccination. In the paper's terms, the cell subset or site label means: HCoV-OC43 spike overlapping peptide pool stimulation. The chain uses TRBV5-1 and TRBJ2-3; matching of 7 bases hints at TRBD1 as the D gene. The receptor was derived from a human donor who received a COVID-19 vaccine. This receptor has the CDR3 CASTRQGPGGDTQYF. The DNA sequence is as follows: TGCGCCAGCACCAGACAGGGTCCCGGGGGAGATACGCAGTATTTT.